What follows are 3 T cell receptor beta chains derived from one specimen sequenced in a study of T cells in Graves' hyperthyroidism and ophthalmopathy. The TCR beta CDR3 regions underwent amplification using RNA transcripts as the source. The TCR CDR3 first-round RT-PCR relied on the HTBI primer set. In TCRdb, the multiplex PCR reads were re-called with MiXCR into one record per CDR3 protein. The data hold 450,000 to 650,000 distinct CDR3 sequences, with about 14% observed a single time. Sequenced sample: blood. The receptor set was obtained from a woman younger than 30 with Graves' ophthalmopathy.

This clonotype was detected many times. V and J are TRBV7-2 and TRBJ2-1; D not resolved. Germline CDR1 and CDR2: SGHTA and FQGNSA. Trimming removed 5 bases from V and 0 bases from J, with 11 bases in between. The CDR3 extends over 15 amino acids. CDR3 DNA sequence: TGTGCCAGCAGCGCCACCCGGAGCTCCTACAATGAGCAGTTCTTC. This encodes CASSATRSSYNEQFF.

This clonotype has just a few counts. It is likely a read error, because the conserved phenylalanine at the end of the CDR3 is missing. This chain joins TRBV27 and TRBJ1-2; 7 bases agree with TRBD1. V shed 0 bases, J shed 3 bases, and the junction held 4 bases outside the gene matches. The CDR3 is made up of 15 amino acids. Germline V gene sequence: CDR1 MNHEY, CDR2 SMNVEV (reference sequence). Written as DNA, the CDR3 is TGTGCCAGCAGTTTATCCGGACAGGTCCACTATGGCTACACCCTC. Its translation is CASSLSGQVHYGYTL.

The chain joins TRBV7-9 to TRBJ1-2, with D tentatively TRBD1 (5 bases). Germline CDR1 and CDR2: SEHNR and FQNEAQ (reference sequence). The CDR3 totals 14 residues. V was trimmed by 7 bases and J by 2 bases, leaving 14 bases between them. CDR3 DNA: TGTGCCAGCACCCCCGACGACAGAAACTATGGCTACACCTTC. This sequence encodes CASTPDDRNYGYTF.